Detailed here is one T cell receptor beta chain. No antigen is known for it. Trimming cost V 2 bases and J 4 bases; bases outside gene matches: 9. Germline lookup yields CDR1 LGHNA and CDR2 YSLEER. The length of the CDR3 is 16 residues. The record originates from a study of T-cell memory formation after mild COVID-19. General observations from the study: The study found contracting CD4+ clones mainly in CM and EM and contracting CD8+ clones in EMRA.

TCRdb analysed the 5' RACE reads with MiXCR anew, one entry per CDR3 protein. The sample lists 470,000 or so distinct CDR3 sequences, around 20% seen once, with 8.4% in the top ten. This TCR was recovered from an adult woman who had mild COVID-19 (a few samples of this study predate the infection). Cell type and time point are not known. The rearrangement links TRBV4-3 to TRBJ2-3, with TRBD2 identical over 7 bases. The sample comprised PBMCs or a T cell subset sorted from them (not recorded which). The CDR3 protein is CASSQRAGATADTQYF. CDR3 coding DNA: TGCGCCAGCAGCCAAAGGGCGGGAGCGACTGCAGATACGCAGTATTTT.